This T cell receptor beta chain was sequenced during a study of response to subunit inactivated influenza vaccine. The study, taken as a whole, reports: There was a suggestion from the authors that each seasonal influenza vaccination recruits few new T cells.

The sample holds a few counts of this clonotype. Its specificity is not known. TCRdb used MiXCR to reprocess the RT-PCR reads, holding one entry per CDR3 protein. The sample lists 800,000 to 1,000,000 distinct CDR3 sequences, 21% seen once, with approximately 10% in the top ten. CDR1 is MGHRA and CDR2 is YSYEKL in the germline V gene. The CDR3 spans 16 residues. Trimming took off 4 bases at V and 3 bases at J, with 16 bases between the two ends. The sequence was collected from a man between 50 and 59 years old who received an inactivated influenza vaccine. Sequencing was performed on PBMCs from blood, taken around 5 days after vaccination. V usage is TRBV4-1 and J usage is TRBJ1-5; the D gene is possibly TRBD1 (6 bases). The CDR3 DNA follows: TGCGCCAGCAGCCGGGGGCTTGAGCTGTACAATCAGCCCCAGCATTTT. Its protein product is CASSRGLELYNQPQHF.